Sequencing of this T cell receptor (beta chain) was carried out in a study of T cell repertoires in cytomegalovirus infection. Study results and caveats: Accumulated public TCR beta family frequency recognized individuals carrying CMV together with the relevant HLA.

Regarding this clonotype: Its antigen is as yet unknown.

The CDR3 is 18 amino acids. CDR1 is SGHDN and CDR2 is FVKESK in the germline V gene. The V gene lost 4 bases and the J gene lost 1 base, with 20 bases spanning the gap. TCRdb passed the reads through MiXCR, listing each CDR3 protein once. The sample yields fewer than 700,000 distinct CDR3 sequences, 24% seen once. Sequencing was done on a sample of CD8+ T cells from PBMCs. The chain carries TRBV14 and TRBJ2-1, with D tentatively TRBD2 (5 bases). This clonotype originated in a human donor in good health (CMV status not recorded). Some clones in this sample may be carry-over from other donors' samples. The CDR3 sequence is CASSPIERVTTSYNEQFF. CDR3 nucleotides: TGTGCCAGCAGCCCTATCGAGAGGGTTACGACGTCCTACAATGAGCAGTTCTTC.